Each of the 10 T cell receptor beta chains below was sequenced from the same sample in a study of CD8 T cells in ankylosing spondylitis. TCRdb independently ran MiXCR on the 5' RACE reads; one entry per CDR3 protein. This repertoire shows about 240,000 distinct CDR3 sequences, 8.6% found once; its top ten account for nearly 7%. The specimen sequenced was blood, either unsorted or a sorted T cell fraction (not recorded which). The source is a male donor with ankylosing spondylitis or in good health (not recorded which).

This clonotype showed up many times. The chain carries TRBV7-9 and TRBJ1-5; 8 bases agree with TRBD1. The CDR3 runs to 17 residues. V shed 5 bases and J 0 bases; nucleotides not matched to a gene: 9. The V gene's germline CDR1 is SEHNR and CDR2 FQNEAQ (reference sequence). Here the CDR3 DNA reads TGTGCCAGCAGCCGTACCCCGACAGGGGATAGCAATCAGCCCCAGCATTTT. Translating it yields CASSRTPTGDSNQPQHF.

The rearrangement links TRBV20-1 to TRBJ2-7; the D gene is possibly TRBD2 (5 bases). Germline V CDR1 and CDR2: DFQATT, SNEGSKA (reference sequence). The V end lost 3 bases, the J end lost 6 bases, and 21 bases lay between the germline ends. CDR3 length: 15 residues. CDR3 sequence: CSASPAAGSKGEQYF. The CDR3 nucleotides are TGCAGTGCTAGCCCAGCGGCCGGATCAAAGGGCGAGCAGTACTTC.

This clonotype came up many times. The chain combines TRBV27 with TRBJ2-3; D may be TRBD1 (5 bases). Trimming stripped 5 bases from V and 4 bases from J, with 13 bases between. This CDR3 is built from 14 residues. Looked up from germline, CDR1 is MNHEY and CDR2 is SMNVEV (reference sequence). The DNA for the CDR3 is TGTGCCAGCAGTACAGGTATTTGGTCAGATACGCAGTATTTT. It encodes CASSTGIWSDTQYF.

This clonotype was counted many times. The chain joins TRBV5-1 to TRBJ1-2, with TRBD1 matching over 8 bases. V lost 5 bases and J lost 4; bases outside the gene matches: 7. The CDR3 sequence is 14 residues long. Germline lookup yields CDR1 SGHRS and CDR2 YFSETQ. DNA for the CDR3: TGCGCCAGCAGGTCAACAGGGGGGCCCTATGGCTACACCTTC. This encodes CASRSTGGPYGYTF.

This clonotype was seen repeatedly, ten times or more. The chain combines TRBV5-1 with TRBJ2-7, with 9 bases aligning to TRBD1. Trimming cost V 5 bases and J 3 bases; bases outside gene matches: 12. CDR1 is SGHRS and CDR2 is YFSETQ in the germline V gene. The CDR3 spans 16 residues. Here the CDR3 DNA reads TGCGCCAGCAGTGCCGGGACAGGGTCGAGAAGCTACGAGCAGTACTTC. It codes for CASSAGTGSRSYEQYF.

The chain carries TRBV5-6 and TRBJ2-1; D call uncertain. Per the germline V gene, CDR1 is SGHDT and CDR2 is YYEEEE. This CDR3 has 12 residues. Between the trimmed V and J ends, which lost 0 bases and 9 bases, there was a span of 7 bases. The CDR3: CASSLGWAEQFF. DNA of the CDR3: TGTGCCAGCAGCTTGGGGTGGGCTGAGCAGTTCTTC.

CDR3 DNA: TGTGCCAGCAGCTTGACGGCCGCGTTGCTAGGGTGGACAGATACGCAGTATTTT. Amino acids: CASSLTAALLGWTDTQYF. The rearrangement joins TRBV5-6 to TRBJ2-3; D call uncertain. The V end was cut by 1 base, the J end by 3 bases, with 21 bases between. CDR3 length: 18 residues. Germline V gene lookup returns CDR1 SGHDT and CDR2 YYEEEE.

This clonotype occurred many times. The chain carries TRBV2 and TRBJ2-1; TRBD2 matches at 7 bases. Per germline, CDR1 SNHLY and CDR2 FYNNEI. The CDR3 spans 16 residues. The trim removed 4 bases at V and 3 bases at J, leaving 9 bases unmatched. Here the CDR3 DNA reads TGTGCCAGCAGTGGGTCTCAGCGGGGACTCTACAATGAGCAGTTCTTC. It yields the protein CASSGSQRGLYNEQFF.

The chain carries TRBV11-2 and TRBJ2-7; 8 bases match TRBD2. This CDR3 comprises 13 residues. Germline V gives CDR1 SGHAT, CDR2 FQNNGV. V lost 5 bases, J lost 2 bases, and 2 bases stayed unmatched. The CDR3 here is CASSGLAAYEQYF. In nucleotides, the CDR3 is TGTGCCAGCAGCGGACTAGCCGCCTACGAGCAGTACTTC.

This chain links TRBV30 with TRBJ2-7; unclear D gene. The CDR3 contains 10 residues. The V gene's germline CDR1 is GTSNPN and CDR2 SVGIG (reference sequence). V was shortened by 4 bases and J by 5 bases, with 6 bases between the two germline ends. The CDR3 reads CAWIGNEQYF. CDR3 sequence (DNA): TGTGCCTGGATAGGAAACGAGCAGTACTTC.